This TCR beta chain was captured by sequencing in a study of blood T cell repertoires in COVID-19. For the study at large: PBMCs, B-cell-depleted T cells, or T cells provided the cDNA or gDNA that made up the material.

Under the authors' procedure: Scientists estimated how many nucleated cells there were by amplifying reference gene primers. Clones were read by immunoSEQ multiplex PCR, and TCRdb kept only the in-frame ones, dropping some. V, J and clone size reflect that table, while D and trimming were determined from the DNA. The profile shows about 51,000 clones, roughly 84% of them singletons. Germline-derived CDR1 and CDR2 are LNHDA and SQIVND (reference sequence). The CDR3 is 15 amino acids. V shed 1 base and J shed 3 bases, with 12 bases lying between them. This clone was counted a few times. This TCR came from a man aged 45-65 years with acute or convalescent COVID-19. The chain combines TRBV19 with TRBJ1-1, with D possibly TRBD1 on 5 matching bases. The sample consisted of peripheral blood. The CDR3 protein is CASSIVSGGHTEAFF. The CDR3 bases are TGTGCCAGTAGTATAGTATCGGGGGGTCACACTGAAGCTTTCTTT.